This T cell receptor beta chain originates from a study of blood T cell repertoires in COVID-19. At the level of the study: COVID-19 samples collected from the United States, Italy and Spain covered acute and convalescent phases. T cells, B-cell-depleted T cells, or PBMCs provided the cDNA or gDNA that served as material.

CDR1 and CDR2 from the germline V gene are SGHNT and YYREEE (reference sequence). The CDR3 extends over 14 amino acids. The trim removed 2 bases at V and 6 bases at J, leaving 2 bases unmatched. Authors' analysis steps: Estimation of nucleated cell counts relied on the amplification of reference gene primers. The data were produced by immunoSEQ multiplex PCR, yet TCRdb's version contains in-frame clones alone and is incomplete. V and J calls and clone size come straight from that table; D and trimming were deduced from the DNA. Of 200,000 to 250,000 clones listed, approximately 84% are singletons. The chain joins TRBV5-4 to TRBJ1-6, with 7 positions matching TRBD1. Sequenced sample: peripheral blood. This sequence was found in a woman between 45 and 65 years old with active or convalescent COVID-19. The CDR3 spells CASSLGQANSPLHF. The CDR3 nucleotides are TGTGCCAGCAGCTTAGGACAGGCTAATTCACCCCTCCACTTT.